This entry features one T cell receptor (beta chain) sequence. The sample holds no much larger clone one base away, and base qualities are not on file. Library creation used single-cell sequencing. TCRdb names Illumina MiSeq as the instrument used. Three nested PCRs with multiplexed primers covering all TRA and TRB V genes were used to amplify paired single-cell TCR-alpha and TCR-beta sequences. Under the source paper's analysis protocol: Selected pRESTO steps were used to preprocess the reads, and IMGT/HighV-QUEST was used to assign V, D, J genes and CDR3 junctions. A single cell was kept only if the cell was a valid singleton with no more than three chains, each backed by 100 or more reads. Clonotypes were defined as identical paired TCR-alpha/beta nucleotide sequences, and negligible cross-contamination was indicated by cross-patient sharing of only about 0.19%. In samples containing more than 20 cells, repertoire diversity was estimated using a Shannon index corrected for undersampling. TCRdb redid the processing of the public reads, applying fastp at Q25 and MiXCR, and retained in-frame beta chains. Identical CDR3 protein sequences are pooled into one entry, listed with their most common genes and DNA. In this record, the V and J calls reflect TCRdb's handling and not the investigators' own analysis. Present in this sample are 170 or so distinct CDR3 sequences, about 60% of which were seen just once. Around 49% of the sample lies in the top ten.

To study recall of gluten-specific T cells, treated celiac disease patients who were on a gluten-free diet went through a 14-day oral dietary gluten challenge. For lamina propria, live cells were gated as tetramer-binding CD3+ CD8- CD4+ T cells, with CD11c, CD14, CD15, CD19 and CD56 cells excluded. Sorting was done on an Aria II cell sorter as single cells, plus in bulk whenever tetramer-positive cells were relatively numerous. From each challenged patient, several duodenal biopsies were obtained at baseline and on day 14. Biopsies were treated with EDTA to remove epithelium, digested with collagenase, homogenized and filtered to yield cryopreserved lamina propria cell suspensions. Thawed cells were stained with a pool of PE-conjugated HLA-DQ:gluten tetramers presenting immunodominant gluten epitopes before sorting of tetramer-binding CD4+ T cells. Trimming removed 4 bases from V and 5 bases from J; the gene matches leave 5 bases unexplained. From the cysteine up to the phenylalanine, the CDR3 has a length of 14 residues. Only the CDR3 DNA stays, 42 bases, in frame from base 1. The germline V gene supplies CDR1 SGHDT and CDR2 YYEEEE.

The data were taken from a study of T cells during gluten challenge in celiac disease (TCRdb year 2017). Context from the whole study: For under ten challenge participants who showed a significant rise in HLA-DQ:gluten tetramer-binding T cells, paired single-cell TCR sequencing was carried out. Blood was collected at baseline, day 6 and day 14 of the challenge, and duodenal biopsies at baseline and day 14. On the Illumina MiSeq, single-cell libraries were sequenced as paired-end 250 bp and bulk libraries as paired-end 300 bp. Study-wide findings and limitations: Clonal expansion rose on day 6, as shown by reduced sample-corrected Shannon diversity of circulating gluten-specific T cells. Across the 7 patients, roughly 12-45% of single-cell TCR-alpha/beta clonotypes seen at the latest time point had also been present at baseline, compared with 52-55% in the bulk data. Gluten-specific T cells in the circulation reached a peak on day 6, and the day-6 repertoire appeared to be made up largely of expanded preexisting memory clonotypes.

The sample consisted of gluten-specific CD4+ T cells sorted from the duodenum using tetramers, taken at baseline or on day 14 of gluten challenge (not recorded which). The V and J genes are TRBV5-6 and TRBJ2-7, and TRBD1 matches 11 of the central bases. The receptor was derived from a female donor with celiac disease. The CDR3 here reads CASSTPGQGDEQYF. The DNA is TGTGCCAGCAGCACTCCGGGACAGGGGGACGAGCAGTACTTC.